A single T cell receptor beta chain is shown here with its context. This entry comes from a study of shared clonotypes between healthy human individuals. Repertoires were generated with immunoSEQ multiplex PCR, while TCRdb's copy carries only in-frame clones and drops some. The table has around 2,000,000 clones, 85% to 95% seen once; the top ten hold roughly 0.13%. V lost 0 bases to trimming and J lost 3 bases, with 9 bases between them. The length of the CDR3 is 14 residues. Germline V gives CDR1 LNHNV, CDR2 YYDKDF (reference sequence). The chain carries TRBV15 and TRBJ2-7, with D perhaps matching TRBD1 (6 bases). The receptor's source is a man aged 18 to 30 in good health. Input material: naive CD4+ T cells sorted from blood. Regarding subset: CD45RA+ positively selected. The chain's CDR3 is CATSRDKGDYEQYF. The DNA for the CDR3 is TGTGCCACCAGCAGAGATAAGGGGGACTACGAGCAGTACTTC.